This TCR beta chain was sequenced for a study of identical twins. cDNA carried unique molecular identifiers, and a universal primer site was added by template switching. MiXCR, run by TCRdb on the 5' RACE reads, gives a single entry per CDR3 protein. The table has approximately 230,000 distinct CDR3 sequences, over 11% seen once. The CDR3 is 17 residues long. Looked up from germline, CDR1 is LNHNV and CDR2 is YYDKDF (reference sequence). V lost 3 bases and J lost 2; bases outside the gene matches: 11. This clonotype showed up many times. The antigen is unknown. Study-level results: Twin-shared out-of-frame alpha sequences showed excess low generation probability. In monozygotic twins, models underestimated the sharing of out-of-frame TCR alpha.

The sample comprised memory (CD45RO+) T cells sorted from blood. The TCR sequence derives from a woman aged 18-35 years in good health. This chain uses TRBV15 with TRBJ2-7, with 9 bases fitting TRBD2. The DNA for the CDR3 is TGTGCCACCAGCAGCCTACGTGGGGCGGGAGGGGCCTACGAGCAGTACTTC. Residues: CATSSLRGAGGAYEQYF. Using reference TRBV15 and TRBJ2-7 for the parts outside the CDR3, the full variable domain is DAMVIQNPRYQVTQFGKPVTLSCSQTLNHNVMYWYQQKSSQAPKLLFHYYDKDFNNEADTPDNFQSRRPNTSFCFLDIRSPGLGDTAMYLCATSSLRGAGGAYEQYFGPGTRLTVT.